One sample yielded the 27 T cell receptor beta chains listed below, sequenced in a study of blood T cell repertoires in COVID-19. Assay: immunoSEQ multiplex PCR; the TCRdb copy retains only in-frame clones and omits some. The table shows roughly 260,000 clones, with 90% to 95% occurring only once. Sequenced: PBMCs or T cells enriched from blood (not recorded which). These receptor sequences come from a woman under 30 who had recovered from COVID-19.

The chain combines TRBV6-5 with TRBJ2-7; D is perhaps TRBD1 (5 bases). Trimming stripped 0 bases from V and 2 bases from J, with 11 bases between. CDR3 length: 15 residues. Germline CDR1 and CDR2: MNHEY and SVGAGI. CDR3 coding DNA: TGTGCCAGCAGTTACTCGACAGCTTCCACCTACGAGCAGTACTTC. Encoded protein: CASSYSTASTYEQYF.

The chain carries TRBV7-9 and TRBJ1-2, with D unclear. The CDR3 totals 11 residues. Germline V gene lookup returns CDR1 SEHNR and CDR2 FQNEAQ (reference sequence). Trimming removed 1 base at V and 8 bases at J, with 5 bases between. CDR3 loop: CASSLVGGYTF. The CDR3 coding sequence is TGTGCCAGCAGCTTAGTCGGGGGCTACACCTTC.

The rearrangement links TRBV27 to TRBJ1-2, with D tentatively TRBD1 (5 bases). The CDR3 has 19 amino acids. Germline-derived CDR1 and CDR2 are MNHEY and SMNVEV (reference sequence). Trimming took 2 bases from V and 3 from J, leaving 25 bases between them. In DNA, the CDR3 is TGTGCCAGCAGTTTAAGGTTAAGGAGGGGCGTCGGGGAGGACTATGGCTACACCTTC. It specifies CASSLRLRRGVGEDYGYTF.

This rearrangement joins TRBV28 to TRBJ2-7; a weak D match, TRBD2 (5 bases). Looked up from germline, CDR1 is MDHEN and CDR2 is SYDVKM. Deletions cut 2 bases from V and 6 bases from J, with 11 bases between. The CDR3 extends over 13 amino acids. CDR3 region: CASSLTGKSEQYF. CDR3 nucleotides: TGTGCCAGCAGTTTAACCGGGAAAAGCGAGCAGTACTTC.

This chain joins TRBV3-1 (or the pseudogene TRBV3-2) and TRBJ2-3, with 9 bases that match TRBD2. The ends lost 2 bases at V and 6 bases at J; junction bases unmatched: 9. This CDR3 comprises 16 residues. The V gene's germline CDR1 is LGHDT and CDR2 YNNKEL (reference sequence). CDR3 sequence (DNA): TGTGCCAGCAGCCAAACCAGCGGGGGGCCGTGGGATACGCAGTATTTT. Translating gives CASSQTSGGPWDTQYF.

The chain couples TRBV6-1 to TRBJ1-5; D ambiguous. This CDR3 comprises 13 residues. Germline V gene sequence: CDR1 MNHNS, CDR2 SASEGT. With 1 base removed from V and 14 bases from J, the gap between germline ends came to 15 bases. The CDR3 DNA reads TGTGCCAGCAGTGAAGGCGCTTGGGCTACTGAGCATTTT. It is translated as CASSEGAWATEHF.

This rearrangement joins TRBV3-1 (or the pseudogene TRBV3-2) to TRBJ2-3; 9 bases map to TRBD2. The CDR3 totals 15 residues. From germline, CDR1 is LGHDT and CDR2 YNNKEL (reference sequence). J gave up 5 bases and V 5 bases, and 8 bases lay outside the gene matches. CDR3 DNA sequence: TGTGCCAGCAGCTATAGCGGGAGAGAGATAGATACGCAGTATTTT. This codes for CASSYSGREIDTQYF.

The CDR3 reads CATTKTSVYEQYF. In nucleotides, the CDR3 is TGTGCCACCACGAAGACTAGCGTCTACGAGCAGTACTTC. The genes are TRBV28 and TRBJ2-7; 8 bases match TRBD2. The CDR3 totals 13 residues. Germline CDR1 MDHEN, CDR2 SYDVKM. The junction had 8 bases not matched to a gene; V was cut back by 10 bases and J by 3 bases.

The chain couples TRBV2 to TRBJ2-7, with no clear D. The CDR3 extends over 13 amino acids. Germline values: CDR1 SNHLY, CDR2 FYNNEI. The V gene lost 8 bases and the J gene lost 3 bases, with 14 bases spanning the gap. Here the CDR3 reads CASLQDTFYEQYF. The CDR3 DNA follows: TGTGCCAGCCTGCAAGACACTTTCTACGAGCAGTACTTC.

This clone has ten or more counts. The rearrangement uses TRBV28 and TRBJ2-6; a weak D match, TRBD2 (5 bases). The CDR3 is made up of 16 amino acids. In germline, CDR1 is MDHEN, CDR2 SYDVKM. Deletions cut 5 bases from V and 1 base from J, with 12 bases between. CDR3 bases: TGTGCCAGCAGTATCGGGGAGCCTTCTGGGGCCAACGTCCTGACTTTC. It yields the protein CASSIGEPSGANVLTF.

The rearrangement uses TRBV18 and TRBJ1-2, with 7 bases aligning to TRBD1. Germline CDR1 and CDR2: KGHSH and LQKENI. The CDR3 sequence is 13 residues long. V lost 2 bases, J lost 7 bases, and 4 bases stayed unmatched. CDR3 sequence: CASSPDRVIGYTF. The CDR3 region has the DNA TGTGCCAGCTCACCAGACAGGGTTATTGGCTACACCTTC.

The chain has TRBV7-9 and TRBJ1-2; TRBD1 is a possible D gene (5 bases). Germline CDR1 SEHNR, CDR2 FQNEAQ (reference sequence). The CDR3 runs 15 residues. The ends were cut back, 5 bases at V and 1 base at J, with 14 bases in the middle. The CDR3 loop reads CASSRRGGGNYGYTF. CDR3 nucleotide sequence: TGTGCCAGCAGCCGTCGGGGGGGAGGTAACTATGGCTACACCTTC.

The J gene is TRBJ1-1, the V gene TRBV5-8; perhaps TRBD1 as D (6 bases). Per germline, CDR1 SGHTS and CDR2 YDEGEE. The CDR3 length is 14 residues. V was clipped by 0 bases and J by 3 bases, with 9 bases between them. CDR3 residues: CASSLGPGDTEAFF. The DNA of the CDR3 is TGTGCCAGCAGCTTGGGGCCAGGGGACACTGAAGCTTTCTTT.

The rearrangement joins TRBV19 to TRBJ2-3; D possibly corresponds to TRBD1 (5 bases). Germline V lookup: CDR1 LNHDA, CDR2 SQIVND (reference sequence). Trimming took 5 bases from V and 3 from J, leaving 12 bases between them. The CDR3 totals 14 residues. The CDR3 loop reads CASSSDRRTDTQYF. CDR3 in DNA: TGTGCCAGTAGTTCAGACAGAAGGACAGATACGCAGTATTTT.

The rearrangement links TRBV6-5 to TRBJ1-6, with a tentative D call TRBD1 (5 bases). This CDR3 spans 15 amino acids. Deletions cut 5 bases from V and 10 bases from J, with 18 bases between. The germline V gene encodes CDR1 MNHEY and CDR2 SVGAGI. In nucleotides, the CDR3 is TGTGCCAGCAGTCGCGGTTTGGCGGGACGGTCACCCCTCCACTTT. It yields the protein CASSRGLAGRSPLHF.

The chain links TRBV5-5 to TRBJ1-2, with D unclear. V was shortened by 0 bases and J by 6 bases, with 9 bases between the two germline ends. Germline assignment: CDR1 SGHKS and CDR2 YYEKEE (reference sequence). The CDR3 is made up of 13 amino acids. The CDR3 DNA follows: TGTGCCAGCAGCTTGGAATCGGGAGATGGCTACACCTTC. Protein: CASSLESGDGYTF.

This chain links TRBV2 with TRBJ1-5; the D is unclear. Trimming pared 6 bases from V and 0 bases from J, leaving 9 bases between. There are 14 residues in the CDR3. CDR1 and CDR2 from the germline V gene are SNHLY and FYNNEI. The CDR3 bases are TGTGCCAGCAGGGGGAGTACTAGCAATCAGCCCCAGCATTTT. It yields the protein CASRGSTSNQPQHF.

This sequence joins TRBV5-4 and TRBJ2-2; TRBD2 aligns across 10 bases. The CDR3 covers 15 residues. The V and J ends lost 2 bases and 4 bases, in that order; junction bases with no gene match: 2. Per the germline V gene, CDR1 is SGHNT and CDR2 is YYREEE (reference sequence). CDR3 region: CASSFPSGSTGELFF. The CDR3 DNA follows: TGTGCCAGCAGCTTCCCTAGCGGGAGCACCGGGGAGCTGTTTTTT.

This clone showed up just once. CDR3: CASSAGSQNQPQHF. The CDR3 DNA reads as TGTGCCAGCAGCGCCGGGTCGCAAAATCAGCCCCAGCATTTT. The J gene is TRBJ1-5, the V gene TRBV9; D is uncertain. V was trimmed by 3 bases and J by 4 bases, leaving 11 bases between them. Germline assignment: CDR1 SGDLS and CDR2 YYNGEE. This CDR3 spans 14 amino acids.

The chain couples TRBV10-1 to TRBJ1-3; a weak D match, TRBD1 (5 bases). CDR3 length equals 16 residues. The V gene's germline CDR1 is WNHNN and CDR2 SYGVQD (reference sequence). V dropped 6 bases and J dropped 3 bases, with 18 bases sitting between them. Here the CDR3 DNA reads TGCGCCAGCAGGGCGGGAGATAGGGGAGTTGGAAACACCATATATTTT. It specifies CASRAGDRGVGNTIYF.

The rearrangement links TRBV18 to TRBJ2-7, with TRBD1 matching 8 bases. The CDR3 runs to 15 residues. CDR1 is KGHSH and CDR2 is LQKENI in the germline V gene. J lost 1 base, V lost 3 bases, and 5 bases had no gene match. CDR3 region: CASSPDRDQSYEQYF. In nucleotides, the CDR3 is TGTGCCAGCTCACCGGACAGGGACCAATCCTACGAGCAGTACTTC.

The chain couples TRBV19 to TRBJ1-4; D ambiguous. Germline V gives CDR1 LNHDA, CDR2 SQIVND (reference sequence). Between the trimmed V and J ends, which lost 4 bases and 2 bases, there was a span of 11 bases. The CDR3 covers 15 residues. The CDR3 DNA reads TGTGCCAGTAGTAACGGACTCTCTACTAATGAAAAACTGTTTTTT. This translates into CASSNGLSTNEKLFF. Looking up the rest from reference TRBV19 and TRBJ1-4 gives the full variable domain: DGGITQSPKYLFRKEGQNVTLSCEQNLNHDAMYWYRQDPGQGLRLIYYSQIVNDFQKGDIAEGYSVSREKKESFPLTVTSAQKNPTAFYLCASSNGLSTNEKLFFGSGTQLSVL.

DNA for the CDR3: TGTGCCATCAATTGGACTAGCGGACGCTACGAGCAGTACTTC. Amino acid sequence: CAINWTSGRYEQYF. The chain combines TRBV10-3 with TRBJ2-7; TRBD2 agrees at 10 bases. Unmatched junction bases numbered 6, after V lost 7 bases and J lost 3 bases. The CDR3 spans 14 residues. Germline-derived CDR1 and CDR2 are ENHRY and SYGVKD.

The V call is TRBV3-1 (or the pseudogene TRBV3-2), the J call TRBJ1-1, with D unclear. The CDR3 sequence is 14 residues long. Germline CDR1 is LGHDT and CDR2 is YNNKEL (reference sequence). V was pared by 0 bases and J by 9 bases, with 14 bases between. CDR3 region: CASSQEQGRGKAFF. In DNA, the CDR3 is TGTGCCAGCAGCCAAGAACAAGGTCGCGGAAAAGCTTTCTTT.

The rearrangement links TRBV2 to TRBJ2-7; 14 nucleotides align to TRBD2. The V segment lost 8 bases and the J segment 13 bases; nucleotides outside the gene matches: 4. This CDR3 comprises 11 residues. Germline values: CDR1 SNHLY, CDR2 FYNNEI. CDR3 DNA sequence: TGTGCCAGCGGGACTAGCGGGAGCGGATACTTC. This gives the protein CASGTSGSGYF.

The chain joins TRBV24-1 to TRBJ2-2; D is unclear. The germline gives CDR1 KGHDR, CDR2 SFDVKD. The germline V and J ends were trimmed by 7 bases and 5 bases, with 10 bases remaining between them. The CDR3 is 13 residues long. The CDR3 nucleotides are TGTGCCACCAGACACAGAAATACCGGGGAGCTGTTTTTT. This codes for CATRHRNTGELFF.

In DNA, the CDR3 is TGCAGTGCCCCCAGGGACTATGGCTACACCTTC. Its translation is CSAPRDYGYTF. The chain recombines TRBV20-1 with TRBJ1-2; TRBD1 is a possible D gene (5 bases). Trimming stripped 6 bases from V and 3 bases from J, with 8 bases between. This CDR3 is 11 amino acids long. Germline V lookup: CDR1 DFQATT, CDR2 SNEGSKA (reference sequence).